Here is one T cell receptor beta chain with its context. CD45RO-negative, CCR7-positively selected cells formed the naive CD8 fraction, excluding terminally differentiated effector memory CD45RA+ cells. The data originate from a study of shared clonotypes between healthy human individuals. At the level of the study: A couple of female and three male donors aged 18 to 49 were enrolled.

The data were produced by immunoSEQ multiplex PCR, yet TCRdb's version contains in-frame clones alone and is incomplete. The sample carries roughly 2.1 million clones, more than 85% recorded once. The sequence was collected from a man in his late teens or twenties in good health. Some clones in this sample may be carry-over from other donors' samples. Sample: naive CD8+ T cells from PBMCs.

CDR3: CASSLLGLFSNQPQHF. The CDR3 DNA follows: TGTGCCAGCAGTTTACTGGGGTTGTTTAGCAATCAGCCCCAGCATTTT. This rearrangement joins TRBV28 to TRBJ1-5; unclear D gene. CDR1 is MDHEN and CDR2 is SYDVKM in the germline V gene. This CDR3 region has 16 residues. V lost 2 bases and J 0 bases, leaving 11 bases between the germline ends.